This T cell receptor beta chain was recorded in a study of T cells in Graves' hyperthyroidism and ophthalmopathy. Remarks on this clonotype: The antigen remains undetermined.

TCR beta CDR3 regions were amplified from RNA transcripts. First-round RT-PCR of the TCR CDR3 relied on the HTBI primer set. MiXCR, applied by TCRdb to the multiplex PCR reads, yields one record per CDR3 protein. The table lists under 650,000 distinct CDR3 sequences, roughly 15% of them singletons. Study-level results: Within blood appeared most thyroid clonotypes that had expanded above 0.001.

Clinical symptoms, serum thyroxine and TRAb, thyroid ultrasound and orbital computed tomography together formed the diagnostic basis. V lost 8 bases to trimming and J lost 3 bases, with 17 bases between them. The CDR3 covers 15 residues. CDR1 and CDR2 from the germline V gene are MDHEN and SYDVKM. The source of this sequence is a woman aged 30 to 39 with Graves' hyperthyroidism. Sample: blood. V and J are TRBV28 and TRBJ2-1, with a tentative D call TRBD2 (6 bases). The CDR3 DNA is TGTGCCAGCCGACTAGGAGGATTTTTCTACAATGAGCAGTTCTTC. Translating it yields CASRLGGFFYNEQFF.